Included here is one TCR beta chain sequence, with context. This sample stems from a study of PD-L1 blockade in urothelial cancer. Specified time point: pretreatment peripheral blood. Clones were sequenced by immunoSEQ multiplex PCR, and TCRdb holds only the in-frame ones, with some missing. Here the sample spans roughly 45,000 clones, around 82% being singletons. The sample in question was PBMCs, obtained around atezolizumab (anti-PD-L1) treatment. The TCR was taken from a man in his sixties with urothelial cancer.

The CDR3 here is CASSGKSSYNEQFF. The CDR3 bases are TGTGCCAGCAGCGGAAAGAGCTCCTACAATGAGCAGTTCTTC. The rearrangement uses TRBV9 and TRBJ2-1; no reliable D call. The CDR3 covers 14 residues. Germline lookup yields CDR1 SGDLS and CDR2 YYNGEE. The V end was cut by 3 bases, the J end by 0 bases, with 7 bases between.